The 28 T cell receptor beta chains below come from one sample, sequenced in a study of tumor-infiltrating lymphocytes in primary liver carcinoma. cDNA specific to TCR beta was made from approximately 500 ng of total RNA, with a constant-region primer employed for priming. For TCR beta, libraries were produced by three nested multiplex PCR rounds using slightly modified ARM-PCR. Both of the initial two PCR rounds ran for about 11 cycles and employed TRBV1-TRBV30 forward primers alongside a C-beta reverse primer. TCRdb analysed the multiplex PCR reads with MiXCR anew, one entry per CDR3 protein. The sample contains about 330,000 distinct CDR3 sequences, about two thirds of which appear only once. Germline DNA was extracted alongside blood RNA, which was obtained from unsorted whole blood. The specimen sequenced was peripheral blood. Receptors originate from a man in his forties with primary liver carcinoma and hepatitis B virus infection.

The chain links TRBV6-5 to TRBJ1-2; tentatively, D is TRBD1 (5 bases). Trimming took off 8 bases at V and 4 bases at J, with 17 bases between the two ends. Per the germline V gene, CDR1 is MNHEY and CDR2 is SVGAGI. CDR3 size: 14 residues. CDR3 nucleotide sequence: TGTGCCAGCTGTCTCGGGGGACTCGGCTATGGCTACACCTTC. Residues: CASCLGGLGYGYTF.

As regards this clonotype: Since a much larger clone is just one base distant, this may be a read error. The DNA of the CDR3 is TGTGCCAGCAGCTTAAACGGGGGGACGGGAGGCAATCAGCCCCAGCGTTTT. Its translation: CASSLNGGTGGNQPQRF. The genes are TRBV11-2 and TRBJ1-5, with a weak D call TRBD1 (5 bases). Germline lookup yields CDR1 SGHAT and CDR2 FQNNGV. This CDR3 has 17 residues.

As concerns this clonotype: A junction boundary mismatches the germline segment, possibly from a read error. The chain joins TRBV6-5 to TRBJ2-2, with D possibly matching TRBD1 (5 bases). CDR1 and CDR2 (germline): MNHEY, SVGAGI. The CDR3 totals 15 residues. The CDR3 DNA reads as TGTGCCATCAGTTACAGGTCCGTCAGGCCCCGGGAGCTGTTTTTT. As protein: CAISYRSVRPRELFF.

Concerning this clonotype itself: This could be a read error, since a much larger clone is one nucleotide away. The chain uses TRBV6-2 or TRBV6-3 and TRBJ1-1; possible D gene TRBD1, 6 bases. This CDR3 is 14 amino acids long. Germline V lookup: CDR1 MNHEY, CDR2 SVGEGT. The CDR3 region has the DNA TGTGCCAGCAGAATTCAGGGGCACTTTAGTGAAGCTTCCTTT. It codes for CASRIQGHFSEASF.

About this clonotype itself: The junction shows a germline mismatch at one end, possibly a read error. V gene TRBV28 combines with J gene TRBJ2-3; D is undetermined. Germline values: CDR1 MDHEN, CDR2 SYDVKM. The CDR3 is made up of 13 amino acids. The CDR3 loop reads CACSPPSTDTQYF. CDR3 DNA: TGTGCCTGCAGCCCGCCTAGCACAGATACGCAGTATTTT.

Regarding this clonotype: This may come from a read error, since a much larger clone is one base off. The V call is TRBV6-2 or TRBV6-3, the J call TRBJ2-1; TRBD2 is a possible D gene (5 bases). The germline gives CDR1 MNHEY, CDR2 SVGEGT. With 5 bases removed from V and 7 bases from J, the gap between germline ends came to 12 bases. The CDR3 has 13 residues. The CDR3 nucleotides read TGTGCCAGCAGTAGAAACAGAGGGAATGAGCAGTTCTTC. It codes for CASSRNRGNEQFF.

This clonotype was found many times. This chain connects TRBV10-1 to TRBJ2-3; D is unclear. CDR1 WNHNN and CDR2 SYGVQD come from the germline V gene (reference sequence). Trimming took 0 bases from V and 4 from J, leaving 5 bases between them. CDR3 length equals 13 residues. Here the CDR3 DNA reads TGCGCCAGCAGTGAGTCGATTCCAGATACGCAGTATTTT. This translates into CASSESIPDTQYF.

Concerning this clonotype itself: This may be a read error: a much more frequent sequence differs by one nucleotide. The CDR3 sequence: CSISGLAGVTYEQYF. In nucleotides, the CDR3 is TGTTCCATCAGCGGACTAGCGGGAGTCACCTACGAGCAGTACTTC. The chain carries TRBV10-3 and TRBJ2-7; TRBD2 matches at 13 bases. There are 15 residues in the CDR3. The germline CDR1 and CDR2 sequences are ENHRY and SYGVKD.

The J gene is TRBJ2-5, the V gene TRBV29-1; perhaps D is TRBD1 or TRBD2 (5 bases each). Trimming took 2 bases from V and 4 from J, leaving 23 bases between them. The germline CDR1 and CDR2 sequences are SQVTM and ANQGSEA. The length of the CDR3 is 17 residues. Written as DNA, the CDR3 is TGCAGCGTTGAACAATGGGTCCCGGGGCAGGGAAGAGAGACCCAGTACTTC. Residues: CSVEQWVPGQGRETQYF.

The CDR3 spells CASNPRVADSYNEQFF. Here the CDR3 DNA reads TGTGCCAGTAACCCCCGGGTGGCGGACTCCTACAATGAGCAGTTCTTC. This chain links TRBV11-1 with TRBJ2-1; no clear D. From germline, CDR1 is SGHAT and CDR2 FQDESV (reference sequence). The V gene lost 9 bases and the J gene lost 0 bases, with 18 bases spanning the gap. This CDR3 is built from 16 residues.

In the case of this clonotype: One junction end disagrees with the germline gene, perhaps due to a read error. The V call is TRBV11-3, the J call TRBJ2-3, with 11 bases aligning to TRBD2. Germline V lookup: CDR1 SGHNT, CDR2 YENEEA. This CDR3 comprises 16 residues. CDR3 coding DNA: TGTTCCAGCAGCTCACGGGGGACTAGCGGAGGATATACGCAGTATTTT. This sequence encodes CSSSSRGTSGGYTQYF.

A note on this clonotype: A much larger clone sits a single nucleotide away, making a read error possible. The chain joins TRBV10-3 to TRBJ2-5; 11 bases match TRBD2. With V trimmed by 6 bases and J by 5 bases, 11 bases remained unmatched. The CDR3 has 16 amino acids. CDR1 is ENHRY, CDR2 SYGVKD, per germline. The DNA for the CDR3 is TGTGCCATCAGACGCGCGACTAGCGGGAAATGGGAGACCCAGTACTTC. Its protein product is CAIRRATSGKWETQYF.

The chain links TRBV14 to TRBJ2-5; 8 bases align to TRBD2. Trimming at V came to 0 bases and at J to 4 bases, leaving 10 bases not matched to a gene. Germline CDR1 reads SGHDN; CDR2 reads FVKESK. The CDR3 is made up of 17 amino acids. CDR3 region: CASSQDLWPGGPETQYF. The CDR3 nucleotides are TGTGCCAGCAGCCAAGATTTATGGCCGGGAGGGCCAGAGACCCAGTACTTC.

About this clonotype itself: This may be a read error, as it is one base from a much larger clone. The chain combines TRBV6-6 with TRBJ1-6; 7 positions match TRBD1. Germline-derived CDR1 and CDR2 are MNHNY and SVGAGI (reference sequence). There are 14 residues in the CDR3. Losses at the gene ends were 6 bases for V and 9 bases for J; bases not matched to a gene: 8. In DNA form, the CDR3 reads TGTGCCAGCAGAGACAGGGCCAAGAGTTCACCCCTCCACTTT. Translation gives CASRDRAKSSPLHF.

Remarks on this clonotype: This may come from a read error, since a much larger clone is one base off. The rearrangement joins TRBV10-3 to TRBJ2-1; 15 bases agree with TRBD2. Germline loops: CDR1 ENHRY, CDR2 SYGVKD. The CDR3 spans 15 residues. This CDR3 is CAISIGLAGGSEQSF. The CDR3 coding sequence is TGTGCCATCAGTATTGGACTAGCGGGGGGGTCGGAGCAGTCCTTC.

In the case of this clonotype: Being one base from a much bigger clone, this may be a read error. The chain has TRBV6-1 and TRBJ1-5, with D uncertain. Germline-derived CDR1 and CDR2 are MNHNS and SASEGT. This CDR3 is built from 14 residues. CDR3 sequence: CVSSEGTNSEPQHF. Written as DNA, the CDR3 is TGTGTCAGCAGTGAAGGCACAAACAGTGAGCCCCAGCATTTT.

Concerning this clonotype itself: An end of the junction does not agree with germline; a read error may underlie this. The chain has TRBV4-1 and TRBJ2-4; D is perhaps TRBD1 or TRBD2 (5 bases each). The germline gives CDR1 MGHRA, CDR2 YSYEKL. The CDR3 contains 16 residues. The CDR3 reads CATSQVGTTAKNIQYF. CDR3 nucleotide sequence: TGCGCCACCAGCCAAGTGGGGACCACAGCCAAAAACATTCAGTACTTC.

This clonotype was recorded at least ten times. This chain joins TRBV6-2 or TRBV6-3 and TRBJ2-7; the match to TRBD2 covers 8 bases. This CDR3 has 16 residues. J gave up 6 bases and V 0 bases, and 10 bases lay outside the gene matches. Germline V gene sequence: CDR1 MNHEY, CDR2 SVGEGT. The DNA of the CDR3 is TGTGCCAGCAGTTACTCGTCGCCGCGACTAGCGACCGAGCAGTACTTC. Residues: CASSYSSPRLATEQYF.

Ten or more counts support this clonotype. The chain links TRBV6-5 to TRBJ2-3, with no clear D. This CDR3 contains 13 residues. Trimming removed 7 bases from V and 2 bases from J, with 10 bases in between. Germline lookup yields CDR1 MNHEY and CDR2 SVGAGI. Here the CDR3 DNA reads TGTGCCAGCAAGGCCCGAGCCACAGATACGCAGTATTTT. It encodes CASKARATDTQYF.

The rearrangement uses TRBV11-1 and TRBJ2-2, with D possibly being TRBD2 (6 bases). Trimming took 10 bases from V and 6 from J, leaving 24 bases between them. CDR1 and CDR2 from the germline V gene are SGHAT and FQDESV (reference sequence). The CDR3 loop spans 16 amino acids. The DNA of the CDR3 is TGTGCCAACATCTTAGTCCTAGCGACGGCGGCCGGGGAGCTGTTTTTT. Protein product: CANILVLATAAGELFF.

Worth noting for this clonotype: No conserved phenylalanine or tryptophan ends this CDR3, so it is likely a read error. The chain recombines TRBV11-3 with TRBJ2-1; no clear D. CDR1 SGHNT and CDR2 YENEEA come from the germline V gene. The CDR3 length is 13 residues. V shed 0 bases and J shed 9 bases, with 9 bases lying between them. CDR3 sequence (DNA): TGTGCCAGCAGCTTAGACGGTCGCGGTGAGCAGTTCCTC. It is translated as CASSLDGRGEQFL.

The rearrangement joins TRBV2 to TRBJ2-5, with 8 positions matching TRBD1. J was trimmed by 3 bases and V by 7 bases; bases with no gene match: 4. The V gene's germline CDR1 is SNHLY and CDR2 FYNNEI. The CDR3 length is 13 residues. CDR3 sequence reads: CASKVQGEETQYF. CDR3 DNA sequence: TGTGCCAGCAAAGTACAGGGGGAAGAGACCCAGTACTTC.

About this clonotype: A much larger clonotype is one base distant, so this may be a read error. The chain employs TRBV10-2 and TRBJ2-1, with TRBD1 matching over 10 bases. CDR1 and CDR2 (germline): WSHSY, SAAADI. The CDR3 sequence is 15 residues long. DNA of the CDR3: TGCTCCAGCTCACCATGGGGGGACAGGGGAGATGAGCAGTTCTTC. Residues: CSSSPWGDRGDEQFF.

The rearrangement joins TRBV12-3 or TRBV12-4 to TRBJ2-7; maybe TRBD1 (6 bases). CDR3 length: 14 amino acids. Here the CDR3 DNA reads TGTGGCAGTTTAGCTGCAGGGGTTAACTACGAGCAGTACTTC. Encoded protein: CGSLAAGVNYEQYF.

The J gene is TRBJ2-1, the V gene TRBV11-2; D unresolved. Germline CDR1 and CDR2: SGHAT and FQNNGV. Trimming took off 0 bases at V and 12 bases at J, with 18 bases between the two ends. The CDR3 loop spans 15 amino acids. CDR3 sequence (DNA): TGTGCCAGCAGCTTAGATGTGCCCAGCACTTCTGGGCAGTTCTTC. Amino acid sequence: CASSLDVPSTSGQFF.

Note on this clonotype: This may be a read error: a much more frequent sequence differs by one nucleotide. This chain links TRBV6-2 or TRBV6-3 with TRBJ2-1; TRBD2 aligns across 7 bases. The CDR3 length is 16 residues. The V gene's germline CDR1 is MNHEY and CDR2 SVGEGT. Germline trimming cut 4 bases from V and 5 bases from J; bases unmatched to any gene: 11. The CDR3 DNA reads TGTGCCAGCAGTTTCGGGACTATCGGACTCGACAATGAGCAGTTCTTC. This sequence encodes CASSFGTIGLDNEQFF.

This chain links TRBV5-5 with TRBJ2-1; 8 bases fit TRBD2. CDR1 is SGHKS and CDR2 is YYEKEE in the germline V gene (reference sequence). The CDR3 consists of 13 residues. Trimming took 2 bases from V and 12 from J; bases not matched to a gene: 7. DNA for the CDR3: TGTGCCAGCAGCTTCAAACTAGCGGCAGGGCAGTTCTTC. Translation gives CASSFKLAAGQFF.

This clonotype was observed at least ten times. This rearrangement joins TRBV6-5 to TRBJ2-5; possible D gene TRBD2, 6 bases. The CDR3 is 14 residues long. From germline, CDR1 is MNHEY and CDR2 SVGAGI. V dropped 7 bases and J dropped 4 bases, with 16 bases sitting between them. The chain's CDR3 is CASKSPLAAETQYF. CDR3 DNA sequence: TGTGCCAGCAAATCCCCGTTAGCGGCAGAGACCCAGTACTTC.